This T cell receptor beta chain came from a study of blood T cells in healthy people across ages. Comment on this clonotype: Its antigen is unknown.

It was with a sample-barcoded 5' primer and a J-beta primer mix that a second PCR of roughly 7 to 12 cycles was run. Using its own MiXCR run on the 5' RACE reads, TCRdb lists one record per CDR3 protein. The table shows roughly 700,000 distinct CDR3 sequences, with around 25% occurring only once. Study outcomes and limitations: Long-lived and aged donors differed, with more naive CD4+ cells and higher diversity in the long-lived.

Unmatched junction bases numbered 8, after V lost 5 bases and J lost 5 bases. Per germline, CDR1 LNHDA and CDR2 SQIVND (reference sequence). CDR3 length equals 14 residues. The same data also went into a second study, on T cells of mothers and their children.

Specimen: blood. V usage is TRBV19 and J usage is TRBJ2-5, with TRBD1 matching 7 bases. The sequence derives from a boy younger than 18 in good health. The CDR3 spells CASSQGQLRETQYF. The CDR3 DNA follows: TGTGCCAGTAGTCAGGGACAGCTGAGGGAGACCCAGTACTTC.